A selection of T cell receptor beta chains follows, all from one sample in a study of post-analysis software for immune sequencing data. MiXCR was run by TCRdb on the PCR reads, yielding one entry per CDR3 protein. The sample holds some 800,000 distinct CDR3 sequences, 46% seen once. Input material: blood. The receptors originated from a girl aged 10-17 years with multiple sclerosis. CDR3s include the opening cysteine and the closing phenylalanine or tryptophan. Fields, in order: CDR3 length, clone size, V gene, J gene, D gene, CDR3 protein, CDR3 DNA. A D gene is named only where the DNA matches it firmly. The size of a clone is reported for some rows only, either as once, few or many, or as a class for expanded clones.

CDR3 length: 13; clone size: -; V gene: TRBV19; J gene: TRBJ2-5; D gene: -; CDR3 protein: CASRRTLQETQYF; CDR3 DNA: TGTGCCAGTAGAAGGACGCTGCAAGAGACCCAGTACTTC
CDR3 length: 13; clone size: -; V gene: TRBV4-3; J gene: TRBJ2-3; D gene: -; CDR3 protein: CASSQIDEDTQYF; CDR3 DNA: TGCGCCAGCAGCCAAATTGACGAAGATACGCAGTATTTT
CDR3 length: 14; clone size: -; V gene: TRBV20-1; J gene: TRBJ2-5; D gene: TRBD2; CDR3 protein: CSAPGLAVQETQYF; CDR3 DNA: TGCAGTGCTCCGGGACTAGCTGTACAAGAGACCCAGTACTTC
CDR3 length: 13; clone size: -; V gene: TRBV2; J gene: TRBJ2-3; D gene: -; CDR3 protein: CAREAAGRITQYF; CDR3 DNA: TGTGCCAGGGAAGCCGCAGGGAGGATTACGCAGTATTTT
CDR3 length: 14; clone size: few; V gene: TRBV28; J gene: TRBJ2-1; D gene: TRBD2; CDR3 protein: CASRPPGGGNEQFF; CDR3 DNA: TGTGCCAGCAGACCCCCGGGAGGAGGCAATGAGCAGTTCTTC
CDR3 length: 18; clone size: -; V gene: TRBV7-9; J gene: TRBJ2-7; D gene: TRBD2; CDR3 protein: CASSLGLAGAWSSYEQYF; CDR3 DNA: TGTGCCAGCAGCCTGGGACTAGCGGGAGCTTGGAGCTCCTACGAGCAGTACTTC
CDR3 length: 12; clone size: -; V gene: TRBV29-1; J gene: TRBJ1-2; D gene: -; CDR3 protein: CSVGGAGDGYTF; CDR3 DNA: TGCAGCGTTGGGGGGGCGGGAGATGGCTACACCTTC
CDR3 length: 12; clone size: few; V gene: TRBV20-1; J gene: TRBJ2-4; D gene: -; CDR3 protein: CSAVDPRYIQYF; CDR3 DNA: TGCAGTGCCGTGGACCCACGTTACATTCAGTACTTC
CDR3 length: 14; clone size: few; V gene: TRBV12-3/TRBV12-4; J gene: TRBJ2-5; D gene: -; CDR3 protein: CASSWGAPQGTQYF; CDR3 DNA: TGTGCCAGCAGTTGGGGGGCCCCCCAAGGGACCCAGTACTTC
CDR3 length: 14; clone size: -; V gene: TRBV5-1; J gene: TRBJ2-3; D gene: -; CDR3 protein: CASSLEAGMDTQYF; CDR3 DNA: TGCGCCAGCAGCTTGGAGGCAGGGATGGATACGCAGTATTTT
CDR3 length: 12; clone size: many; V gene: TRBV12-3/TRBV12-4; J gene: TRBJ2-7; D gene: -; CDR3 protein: CASSSPPYEQYF; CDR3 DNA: TGTGCCAGCAGTTCTCCCCCCTACGAGCAGTACTTC
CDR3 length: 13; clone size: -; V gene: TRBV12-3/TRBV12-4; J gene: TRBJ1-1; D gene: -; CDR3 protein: CASSRHRNTEAFF; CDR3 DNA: TGTGCCAGCAGCCGACACAGGAACACTGAAGCTTTCTTT
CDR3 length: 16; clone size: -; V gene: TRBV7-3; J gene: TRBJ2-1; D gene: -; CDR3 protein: CASSPPRLSSYNEQFF; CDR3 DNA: TGTGCCAGCAGCCCCCCCCGGCTAAGCTCCTACAATGAGCAGTTCTTC
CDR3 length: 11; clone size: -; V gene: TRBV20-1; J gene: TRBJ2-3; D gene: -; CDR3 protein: CSAAATDTQYF; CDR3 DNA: TGCAGTGCCGCGGCAACAGATACGCAGTATTTT
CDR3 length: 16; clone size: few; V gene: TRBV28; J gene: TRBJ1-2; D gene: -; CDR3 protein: CASSFSERAGNYGYTF; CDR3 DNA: TGTGCCAGCAGTTTTTCGGAAAGGGCAGGAAACTATGGCTACACCTTC
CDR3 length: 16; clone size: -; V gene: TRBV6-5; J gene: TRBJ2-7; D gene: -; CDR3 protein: CASSYFTGTGEHEQYF; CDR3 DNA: TGTGCCAGCAGTTACTTCACCGGGACTGGGGAACACGAGCAGTACTTC
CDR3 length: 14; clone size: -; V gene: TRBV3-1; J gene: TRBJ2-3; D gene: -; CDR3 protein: CASSPGGGGDTQYF; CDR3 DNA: TGTGCCAGCAGCCCCGGAGGGGGAGGCGATACGCAGTATTTT
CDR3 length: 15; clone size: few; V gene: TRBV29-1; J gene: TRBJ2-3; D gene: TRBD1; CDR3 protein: CSVKQRDRVADTQYF; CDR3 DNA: TGCAGCGTCAAACAGAGGGACAGGGTTGCAGATACGCAGTATTTT
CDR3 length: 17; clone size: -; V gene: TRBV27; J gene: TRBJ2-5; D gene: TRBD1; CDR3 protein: CASSTLGQGLGKETQYF; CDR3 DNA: TGTGCCAGCAGTACACTCGGACAGGGGCTCGGGAAAGAGACCCAGTACTTC
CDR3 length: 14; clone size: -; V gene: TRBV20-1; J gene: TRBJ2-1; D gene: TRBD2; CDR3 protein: CSAGTSGGNNEQFF; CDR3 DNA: TGCAGTGCCGGGACTAGCGGGGGGAACAATGAGCAGTTCTTC
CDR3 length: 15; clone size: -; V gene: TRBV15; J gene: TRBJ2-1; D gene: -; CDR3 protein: CATSEGQGPYNEQFF; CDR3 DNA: TGTGCCACCAGCGAGGGGCAGGGGCCCTACAATGAGCAGTTCTTC
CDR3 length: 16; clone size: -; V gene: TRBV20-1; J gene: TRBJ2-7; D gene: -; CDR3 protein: CSARDVQRMTTYEQYF; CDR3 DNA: TGCAGTGCTAGAGATGTCCAGCGCATGACTACCTACGAGCAGTACTTC
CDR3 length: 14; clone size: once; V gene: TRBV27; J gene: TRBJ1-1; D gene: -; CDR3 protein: CASTHDPVGTEAFF; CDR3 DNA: TGTGCCAGCACCCACGACCCCGTGGGGACTGAAGCTTTCTTT
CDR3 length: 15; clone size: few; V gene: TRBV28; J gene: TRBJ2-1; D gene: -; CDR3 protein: CASNGGSFSYNEQFF; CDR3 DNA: TGTGCCAGCAATGGCGGGTCGTTCTCCTACAATGAGCAGTTCTTC
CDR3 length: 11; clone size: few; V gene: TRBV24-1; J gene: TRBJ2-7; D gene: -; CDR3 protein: CATSLGYEQYF; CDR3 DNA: TGTGCCACCAGTCTGGGATACGAGCAGTACTTC
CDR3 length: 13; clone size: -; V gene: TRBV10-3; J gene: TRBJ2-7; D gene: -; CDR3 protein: CAVSVTTGLEQYF; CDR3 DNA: TGTGCCGTCAGTGTCACCACAGGTCTGGAGCAGTACTTC
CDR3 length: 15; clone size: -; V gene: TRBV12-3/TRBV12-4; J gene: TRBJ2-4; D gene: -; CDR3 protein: CASSLDILAKNIQYF; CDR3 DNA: TGTGCCAGCAGTTTAGACATCCTAGCCAAAAACATTCAGTACTTC
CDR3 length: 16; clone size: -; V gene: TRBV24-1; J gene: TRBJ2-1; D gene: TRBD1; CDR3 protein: CATSDPGQAQYNEQFF; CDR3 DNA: TGTGCCACCAGTGACCCCGGACAGGCCCAATACAATGAGCAGTTCTTC
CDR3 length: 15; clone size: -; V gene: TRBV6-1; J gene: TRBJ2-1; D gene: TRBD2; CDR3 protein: CASSESPAREGEQFF; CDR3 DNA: TGTGCCAGCAGTGAAAGTCCTGCCAGGGAGGGTGAGCAGTTCTTC
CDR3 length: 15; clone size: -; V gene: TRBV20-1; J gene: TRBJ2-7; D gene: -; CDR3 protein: CSAKSFRREPYEQYF; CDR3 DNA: TGCAGTGCTAAGTCTTTTCGGAGGGAACCCTACGAGCAGTACTTC
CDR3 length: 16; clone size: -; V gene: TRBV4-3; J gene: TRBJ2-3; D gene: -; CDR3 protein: CASSQVEGGITDTQYF; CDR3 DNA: TGCGCCAGCAGCCAAGTTGAGGGCGGTATTACAGATACGCAGTATTTT
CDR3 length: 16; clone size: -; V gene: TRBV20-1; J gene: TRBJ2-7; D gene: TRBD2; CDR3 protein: CSASTPGTSGGFEQYF; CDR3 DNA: TGCAGTGCTTCAACTCCAGGGACTAGCGGAGGATTCGAGCAGTACTTC
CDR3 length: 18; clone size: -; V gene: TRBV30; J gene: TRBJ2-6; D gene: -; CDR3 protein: CAWSGAGNVASGANVLTF; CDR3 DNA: TGTGCCTGGAGTGGTGCGGGGAACGTCGCTTCTGGGGCCAACGTCCTGACTTTC
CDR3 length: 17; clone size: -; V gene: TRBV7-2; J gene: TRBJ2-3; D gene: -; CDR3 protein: CASSLVDGQLRTDTQYF; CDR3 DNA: TGTGCCAGCAGCTTAGTCGACGGTCAATTACGCACAGATACGCAGTATTTT
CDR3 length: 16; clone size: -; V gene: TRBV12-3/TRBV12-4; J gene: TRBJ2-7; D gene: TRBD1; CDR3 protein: CASSSPTGQFPYEQYF; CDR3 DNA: TGTGCCAGCAGTTCCCCGACAGGGCAATTCCCCTACGAGCAGTACTTC